These T cell receptor beta chains were read from a single sample in a study of blood T cell repertoires in COVID-19. Method: immunoSEQ multiplex PCR; TCRdb's copy keeps in-frame clones and lacks some. The sample shows 150,000 to 200,000 clones, 85% to 90% of them seen only once. The sample taken for sequencing was peripheral blood. The receptors were sampled from a woman aged 55 to 70 with COVID-19, enrolled during active disease. Both conserved end residues are part of each CDR3. D genes are given only for firm matches. For some rows the clone size is stated as once, few or many, or as a class when expanded; others skip it.

TRBJ2-3,NA,TRBD1,TRBV27,TGTGCCAGCAGTCCGGGACAGGGTTTCACAGATACGCAGTATTTT,CASSPGQGFTDTQYF
TRBJ2-1,NA,TRBD2,TRBV7-3,TGTGCCAGCAGCTCCTCCGGGGCTAGCGGGAGCAATGAGCAGTTCTTC,CASSSSGASGSNEQFF
TRBJ1-1,NA,NA,TRBV5-1,TGCGCCAGCAGCGCGGCCGGAGGGGCATTGAACACTGAAGCTTTCTTT,CASSAAGGALNTEAFF
TRBJ1-4,once,NA,TRBV28,TGTGCCAGCAGTTCGGCGCAGGGGGAAAAACTGTTTTTT,CASSSAQGEKLFF
TRBJ1-3,NA,NA,TRBV19,TGTGCCAGTAACAGGGACTCTGGAAACACCATATATTTT,CASNRDSGNTIYF
TRBJ2-1,NA,TRBD2,TRBV5-4,TGTGCCAGCAGCTTGTCTCCGGGACTAGCGTCCAATGAGCAGTTCTTC,CASSLSPGLASNEQFF
TRBJ1-2,NA,NA,TRBV7-8,TGTGCCAGCAGCTTAGACAGGGCTAACTATGGCTACACCTTC,CASSLDRANYGYTF
TRBJ1-3,NA,TRBD1,TRBV10-3,TGTGCCATCAGAGGACAGGGAGCAGGAAACACCATATATTTT,CAIRGQGAGNTIYF
TRBJ1-1,NA,NA,TRBV6-6,TGTGCCAGCAGTATTAGGGGCATGAACACTGAAGCTTTCTTT,CASSIRGMNTEAFF
TRBJ1-2,NA,NA,TRBV6-5,TGTGCCAGCAGTTACTCGATGGCAGGGTGGGGCTACACCTTC,CASSYSMAGWGYTF
TRBJ1-1,NA,TRBD1,TRBV9,TGTGCCAGCAGCCCAGACAGGGCCAGGAACACTGAAGCTTTCTTT,CASSPDRARNTEAFF
TRBJ2-7,NA,NA,TRBV4-3,TGCGCCAGCAGCCAAGTCAGAACCTACGAGCAGTACTTC,CASSQVRTYEQYF
TRBJ2-7,NA,TRBD2,TRBV6-5,TGTGCCAGCAGTTCACCCAGCGGGGGGCTCAACGAGCAGTACTTC,CASSSPSGGLNEQYF
TRBJ2-1,NA,TRBD2,TRBV7-2,TGTGCCAGCAGCTTAGCGCCGGGACTAGCGGACGGAGCGCGGGGCAATGAGCAGTTCTTC,CASSLAPGLADGARGNEQFF
TRBJ2-7,few,NA,TRBV6-2/TRBV6-3,TGTGCCAGCAGTCAACACCAGTACGAGCAGTACTTC,CASSQHQYEQYF
TRBJ2-3,NA,TRBD2,TRBV6-6,TGTGCCAGCAGCCGGGGGGGAGATACGCAGTATTTT,CASSRGGDTQYF
TRBJ2-3,few,NA,TRBV2,TGTGCCAGCAGTTCGCCCCAGGGAAGGGCAGATACGCAGTATTTT,CASSSPQGRADTQYF
TRBJ2-7,NA,NA,TRBV7-8,TGTGCCAGCAGCCCCCGTGGGAGACTGACCGAGCAGTACTTC,CASSPRGRLTEQYF
TRBJ2-7,NA,NA,TRBV7-9,TGTGCCAGCATAGGCCAGGGAAACGAGCAGTACTTC,CASIGQGNEQYF
TRBJ2-1,NA,NA,TRBV5-4,TGTGCCAGCAGCTCCGTCCCGGAGGAATCATCCAATGAGCAGTTCTTC,CASSSVPEESSNEQFF
TRBJ2-7,NA,TRBD2,TRBV6-5,TGTGCCAGCAGTTCTGGACTAGCGGGAGTGATATACGAGCAGTACTTC,CASSSGLAGVIYEQYF
TRBJ2-3,NA,NA,TRBV18,TGTGCCAGCGACAGCATCACAGATACGCAGTATTTT,CASDSITDTQYF
TRBJ1-1,NA,NA,TRBV5-4,TGTGCCAGCAGCTACAGGGAGGGGACTGAAGCTTTCTTT,CASSYREGTEAFF
TRBJ2-2,NA,TRBD1,TRBV19,TGTGCCATTTCCGGGACAGCGAACACCGGGGAGCTGTTTTTT,CAISGTANTGELFF
TRBJ2-1,NA,NA,TRBV5-1,TGCGCCAGCAGCAAGGAGGTCCCCTACAATGAGCAGTTCTTC,CASSKEVPYNEQFF
TRBJ2-3,once,NA,TRBV5-1,TGCGCCAGCAGCTTTACGGGGGTCTGGCCAGATACGCAGTATTTT,CASSFTGVWPDTQYF